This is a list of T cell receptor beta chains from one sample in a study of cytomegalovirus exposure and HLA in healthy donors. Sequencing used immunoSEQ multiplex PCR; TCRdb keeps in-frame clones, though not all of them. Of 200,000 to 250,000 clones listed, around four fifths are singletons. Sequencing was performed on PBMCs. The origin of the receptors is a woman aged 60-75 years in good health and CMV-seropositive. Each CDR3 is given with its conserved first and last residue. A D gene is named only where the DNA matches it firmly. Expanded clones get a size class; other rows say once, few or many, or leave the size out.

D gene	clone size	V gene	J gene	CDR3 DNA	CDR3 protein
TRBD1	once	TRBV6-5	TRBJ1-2	TGTGCCAGCAGTCGACCTGACAGGGAAGGCTACACCTTC	CASSRPDREGYTF
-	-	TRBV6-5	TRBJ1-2	TGTGCCAGCAGTCGACAGGCAGTGAACTATGGCTACACCTTC	CASSRQAVNYGYTF
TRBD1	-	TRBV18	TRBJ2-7	TGTGCCAGCTCACCACAGGCAAAACAGGGGGCCGACTTC	CASSPQAKQGADF
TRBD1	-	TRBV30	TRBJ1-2	TGTGCCTGGAGGCGGCCGGGACAGGGGGCCCCCGCCTATGGCTACACCTTC	CAWRRPGQGAPAYGYTF
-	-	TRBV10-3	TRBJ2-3	TGTACCATCAGTGATTTAGCAGAATCCACAGATACGCAGTATTTT	CTISDLAESTDTQYF
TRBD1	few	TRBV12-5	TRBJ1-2	TGTGCTAGTGCCATGACAGGGAATGGCTACACCTTC	CASAMTGNGYTF
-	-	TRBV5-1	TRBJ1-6	TGCGCCAGCAGCTTGGTGGGTGGGGGCAATTCACCCCTCCACTTT	CASSLVGGGNSPLHF
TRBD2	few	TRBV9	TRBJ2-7	TGTGCCAGCAGCGTAGAGGGGTCTGCGGGAGCGGACGAGCAGTACTTC	CASSVEGSAGADEQYF
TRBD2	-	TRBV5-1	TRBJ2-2	TGCGCCAGCAGCTTGCTCGGACTAGCGGGAGGAACCGGGGAGCTGTTTTTT	CASSLLGLAGGTGELFF
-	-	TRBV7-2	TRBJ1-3	TGTGCCAGCAGCTTAACAGCTTACTCTGGAAACACCATATATTTT	CASSLTAYSGNTIYF
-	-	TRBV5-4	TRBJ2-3	TGTGCCAGCAGCTTGGGACTTCTACGCACAGATACGCAGTATTTT	CASSLGLLRTDTQYF
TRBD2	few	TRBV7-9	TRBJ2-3	TGTGCCAGCAGCGACGCCGGGACTAGCGGCACAGATACGCAGTATTTT	CASSDAGTSGTDTQYF
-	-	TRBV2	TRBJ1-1	TGTGCCAGCAGAGGGGACAACTTTTGGGACCCTGAAGCTTTCTTT	CASRGDNFWDPEAFF
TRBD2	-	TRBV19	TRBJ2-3	TGTGCCAGTAGACCCAGGGGGCTAGCGGGGGGCCAGGCCACAGATACGCAGTATTTT	CASRPRGLAGGQATDTQYF
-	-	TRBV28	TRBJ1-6	TGTGCCAGCAGTTTAAGGCAGGTTTCTTCACCCCTCCACTTT	CASSLRQVSSPLHF
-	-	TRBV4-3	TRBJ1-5	TGCGCCAGCAGCCCCAGAAAGGGGGTGAATCAGCCCCAGCATTTT	CASSPRKGVNQPQHF
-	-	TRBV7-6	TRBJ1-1	TGTGCCAGCAGCTCGGGAGAGAACACTGAAGCTTTCTTT	CASSSGENTEAFF
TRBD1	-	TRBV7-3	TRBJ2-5	TGTGCCAGCAGCTTACAGGGCAGGGGGCAAGAGACCCAGTACTTC	CASSLQGRGQETQYF
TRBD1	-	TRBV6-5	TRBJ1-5	TGTGCCAGCAGCTGGGACAGATTCAATCAGCCCCAGCATTTT	CASSWDRFNQPQHF
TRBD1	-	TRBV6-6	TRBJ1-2	TGTGCCAGCAGATCCCCGGACAGGGGGGGCTACACCTTC	CASRSPDRGGYTF
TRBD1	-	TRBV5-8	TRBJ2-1	TGTGCCAGCAGCTTGGACTGGGACAGGGGGTTCTTC	CASSLDWDRGFF
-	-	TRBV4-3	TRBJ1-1	TGCGCCAGCAGCCAAGATCACCCGGGGGCTGAAGCTTTCTTT	CASSQDHPGAEAFF
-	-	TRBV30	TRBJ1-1	TGTGCCTGGAGTTATAAGACAGTTGAAGCTTTCTTT	CAWSYKTVEAFF
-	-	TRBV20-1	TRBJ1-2	TGCAGCGCGGGGGGCAGCTATGGCTACACCTTC	CSAGGSYGYTF
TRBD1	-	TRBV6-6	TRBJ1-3	TGTGCCAGCAGACCACAGGGGGTGGAAAACACCATATATTTT	CASRPQGVENTIYF
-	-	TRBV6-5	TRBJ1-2	TGTGCCAGCAGTACCACAGGCACCTATGGCTACACCTTC	CASSTTGTYGYTF
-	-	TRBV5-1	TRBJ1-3	TGCGCCAGCAGCTTGGCGGCTAGCTCTGGAAACACCATATATTTT	CASSLAASSGNTIYF
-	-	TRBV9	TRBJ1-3	TGTGCCAGCAGCGTAGCTCAGGCTTTCTCTGGAAACACCATATATTTT	CASSVAQAFSGNTIYF
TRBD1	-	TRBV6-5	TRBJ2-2	TGTGCCAGCAGTTCCACCGGGACAGACCCCGGGGAGCTGTTTTTT	CASSSTGTDPGELFF
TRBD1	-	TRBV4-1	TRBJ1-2	TGCGCCAGCAGCCGACAGGGGGATGGTCTCAACTATGGCTACACCTTC	CASSRQGDGLNYGYTF
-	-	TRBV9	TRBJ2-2	TGTGCCAGCAGCGTCACGGGCCAACAGGGATCCACCGGGGAGCTGTTTTTT	CASSVTGQQGSTGELFF
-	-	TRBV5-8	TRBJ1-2	TGTGCCAGCAGCCCGGAGGGATCGTATGGCTACACCTTC	CASSPEGSYGYTF
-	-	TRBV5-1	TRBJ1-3	TGCGCCAGCAGCTCCCTTCCACCGACGGGACTCTCTGGAAACACCATATATTTT	CASSSLPPTGLSGNTIYF
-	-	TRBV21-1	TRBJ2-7	TGTGCCAGCACCGGATATGTGTGGGGGCTAGCCTACGAGCAGTACTTC	CASTGYVWGLAYEQYF
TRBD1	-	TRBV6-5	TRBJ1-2	TGTGCCAGCAAGATGGGACAGTACTATGGCTACACCTTC	CASKMGQYYGYTF
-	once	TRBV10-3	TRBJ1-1	TGTGCCATCAGCACCGGGGGGAACACTGAAGCTTTCTTT	CAISTGGNTEAFF
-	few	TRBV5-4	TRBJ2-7	TGTGCCAGCAGCCCCGAACAGGGAAAGGAGTACGAGCAGTACTTC	CASSPEQGKEYEQYF
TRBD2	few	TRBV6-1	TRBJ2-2	TGTGCCAGCAGTGAACAGGGAGGGATGAACACCGGGGAGCTGTTTTTT	CASSEQGGMNTGELFF
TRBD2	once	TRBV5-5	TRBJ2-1	TGTGCCAGCAGCTTAGATGGCGGGGGCTACAATGAGCAGTTCTTC	CASSLDGGGYNEQFF
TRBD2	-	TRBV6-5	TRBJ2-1	TGTGCCAGCAAGCGGGAGTTTTACAATGAGCAGTTCTTC	CASKREFYNEQFF
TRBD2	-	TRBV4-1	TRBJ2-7	TGCGCCAGCAGCCAAGATCGGCCCAGGGAGGGCTACGAGCAGTACTTC	CASSQDRPREGYEQYF
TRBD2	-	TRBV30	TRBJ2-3	TGTGCCTGGAGTGTATCAAGCGGGATAGGGACAGATACGCAGTATTTT	CAWSVSSGIGTDTQYF
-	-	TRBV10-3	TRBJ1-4	TGTGCCATCAGTGAACAAAAGTCAACTAATGAAAAACTGTTTTTT	CAISEQKSTNEKLFF
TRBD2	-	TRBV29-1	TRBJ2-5	TGCAGCGTTGAGATTAGCGGGGGGGCGCGGACCCAGTACTTC	CSVEISGGARTQYF
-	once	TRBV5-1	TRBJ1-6	TGCGCCAGCAGCTTGGCTACCTATAATTCACCCCTCCACTTT	CASSLATYNSPLHF
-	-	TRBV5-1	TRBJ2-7	TGCGCCAGCAGCCCAGAAGGAGACGAGCAGTACTTC	CASSPEGDEQYF
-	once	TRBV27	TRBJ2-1	TGTGCCAGCAGTCCCTCCCGGGGGGCTAGCGAATACAATGAGCAGTTCTTC	CASSPSRGASEYNEQFF
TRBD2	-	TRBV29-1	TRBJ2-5	TGCAGCGTGGTAGCGGGAGAGGAAGAGACCCAGTACTTC	CSVVAGEEETQYF
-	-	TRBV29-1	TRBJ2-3	TGCAGCGTCTTAACTAGTCGCACAGATACGCAGTATTTT	CSVLTSRTDTQYF
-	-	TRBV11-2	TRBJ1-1	TGTGCCAGCAGCTTCCGGGACACGAACACTGAAGCTTTCTTT	CASSFRDTNTEAFF
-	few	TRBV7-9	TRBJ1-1	TGTGCCAGCAGCTTAGCGTTCTCAGGGGCTGACACTGAAGCTTTCTTT	CASSLAFSGADTEAFF
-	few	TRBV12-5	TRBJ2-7	TGTGCTAGTGGTGTATCATACGAGCAGTACTTC	CASGVSYEQYF
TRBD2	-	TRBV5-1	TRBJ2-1	TGCGCCAGCAGCCGCGGAGCTAGCGGGATGGATGAGCAGTTCTTC	CASSRGASGMDEQFF
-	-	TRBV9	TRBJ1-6	TGTGCCAGCAGCGCTATTTCCTATAATTCACCCCTCCACTTT	CASSAISYNSPLHF
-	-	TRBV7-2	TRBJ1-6	TGTGCCAGCAGCGGGACACTAGGTCATAATTCACCCCTCCACTTT	CASSGTLGHNSPLHF